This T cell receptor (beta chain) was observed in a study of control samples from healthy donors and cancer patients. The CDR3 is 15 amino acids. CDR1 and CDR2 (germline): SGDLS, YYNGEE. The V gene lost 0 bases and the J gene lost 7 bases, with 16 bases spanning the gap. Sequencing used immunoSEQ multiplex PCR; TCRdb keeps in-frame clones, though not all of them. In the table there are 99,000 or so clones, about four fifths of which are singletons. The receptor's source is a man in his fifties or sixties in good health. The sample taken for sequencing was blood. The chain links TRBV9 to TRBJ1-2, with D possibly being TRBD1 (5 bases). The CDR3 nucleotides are TGTGCCAGCAGCGTAGCCCCGGGCCCGGGGGGTGGCTACACCTTC. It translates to CASSVAPGPGGGYTF.